The T cell receptor (beta chain) described here comes from a study of T cell responses to AZD1222 COVID-19 vaccine. Study-level information: Pooling was applied to second doses at about 4 or about 12 weeks.

Study observations and caveats: Spike-specific TCR repertoires showed rising breadth and depth after two AZD1222 doses. CD4 TCRs covered the whole spike, strongest at regions 160-218 and 743-854.

CDR3 size: 16 residues. Trimming shortened V by 1 base and J by 1 base, and 11 bases separated the two germline ends. Per the germline V gene, CDR1 is MGHRA and CDR2 is YSYEKL. This table comes from immunoSEQ multiplex PCR, and its TCRdb copy is limited to in-frame clones, with some not included. The sample contains more than 95,000 clones, roughly 92% of which appear only once. Of note for this clone: What it recognizes is unknown.

The J gene is TRBJ2-4, the V gene TRBV4-1; unclear D gene. The sequence derives from an adult in good health. Sequencing used peripheral blood, obtained on day 0 of AZD1222 vaccination. The CDR3 loop reads CASSQVRLGAKNIQYF. The CDR3 DNA reads as TGCGCCAGCAGCCAAGTGAGGCTGGGGGCCAAAAACATTCAGTACTTC.